The source of this TCR beta chain is a study of cytomegalovirus exposure and HLA in healthy donors. Study observations and caveats: A prior analysis recorded that most TCR beta V segments were productive about 87% or about 30% of the time.

Regarding this clone: Its matching antigen is unknown.

PCR employed 60 Vbeta and 13 Jbeta primers. Clones were read by immunoSEQ multiplex PCR, and TCRdb kept only the in-frame ones, dropping some. Of approximately 27,000 clones in the sample, under 70% were seen once. Sequencing used PBMCs. The sequence was collected from a woman between 50 and 59 years old in good health and CMV-seronegative.

CDR3 sequence reads: CASSSPDRPLGYTF. CDR3 nucleotide sequence: TGTGCCAGCAGTTCTCCAGACAGGCCCCTGGGCTACACCTTC. The gene calls are TRBV6-6 and TRBJ1-2; D might be TRBD1 (6 bases). Per germline, CDR1 MNHNY and CDR2 SVGAGI (reference sequence). Deletions cut 4 bases from V and 8 bases from J, with 17 bases between. The CDR3 spans 14 residues.